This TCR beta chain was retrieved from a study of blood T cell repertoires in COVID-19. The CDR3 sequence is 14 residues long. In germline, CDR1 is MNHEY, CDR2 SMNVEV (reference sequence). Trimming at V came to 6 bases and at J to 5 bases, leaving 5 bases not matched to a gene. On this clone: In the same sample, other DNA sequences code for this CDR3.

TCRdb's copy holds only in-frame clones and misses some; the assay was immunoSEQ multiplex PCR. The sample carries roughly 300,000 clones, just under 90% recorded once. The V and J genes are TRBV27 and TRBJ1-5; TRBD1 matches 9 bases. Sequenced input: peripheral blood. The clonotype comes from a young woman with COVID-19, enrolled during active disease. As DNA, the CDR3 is TGTGCCAGCAGCCCAGACAGGGGGGATCAGCCCCAGCATTTT. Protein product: CASSPDRGDQPQHF.